This T cell receptor beta chain was observed in a study of OX40 agonist ivuxolimab in advanced cancers. About the research overall: The drug used for patients, ivuxolimab, was an agonistic anti-OX40 (CD134) antibody. Enrollees could have had prior anti-PD-1, anti-PD-L1 or anti-CTLA-4 therapy, which 40% had received. Study results and caveats: Which antigen the expanded peripheral T cells recognized is unknown.

This clone has more than one count but fewer than ten. Its antigen is not known. Measured with immunoSEQ multiplex PCR; TCRdb has only the in-frame clones, and not every one. The table records about 35,000 clones, around three quarters of them present only once. The CDR3 sequence is 20 residues long. Germline V gene data show CDR1 as MDHEN and CDR2 as SYDVKM. With 4 bases clipped from V and 0 bases from J, the junction kept 19 bases outside the gene matches. A history of autoimmune disease or systemic immunosuppression excluded patients. This rearrangement joins TRBV28 to TRBJ1-1, with 8 bases aligning to TRBD1. The sequencing used CD4+ or CD8+ T cells sorted from blood, collected in a trial of the OX40 agonist ivuxolimab. The origin of this receptor is an adult with an advanced solid tumor such as melanoma, head and neck, liver or kidney cancer. This CDR3 reads CASSSHYLTGVIDMNTEAFF. In DNA form, the CDR3 reads TGTGCCAGCAGTTCACACTATTTGACAGGGGTAATTGACATGAACACTGAAGCTTTCTTT.